A selection of T cell receptor beta chains follows, all from one sample in a study of blood T cell repertoires in COVID-19. The data were produced by immunoSEQ multiplex PCR, yet TCRdb's version contains in-frame clones alone and is incomplete. The sample has under 300,000 clones, around four fifths seen once. The sample comprised PBMCs or T cells enriched from blood (not recorded which). The receptors were gathered from a man aged 40-49 years who had recovered from COVID-19. The CDR3 runs from the conserved cysteine through the conserved F or W.

V | CDR3
TRBV18 | CASSRGTEQYEQYF
TRBV11-3 | CASSLGRTSGGANEQFF
TRBV28 | CASLLGGANTGELFF
TRBV5-1 | CASSLGGSGRPEQYF
TRBV11-2 | CASTDFQEANQPQHF
TRBV18 | CASSLLNSLDEQFF
TRBV7-9 | CASSLPQRGYNEQFF
TRBV10-3 | CAISELAGTTSTDTQYF
TRBV3-1/TRBV3-2 | CASSREFSEAFF
TRBV11-1 | CASSLQGMMGYTF
TRBV9 | CASSPRLASGANVLTF
TRBV4-2 | CASSQENRGNHNEQFF
TRBV5-5 | CASSLVQRAYNEQFF
TRBV15 | CATSSHTGTVAYEQYF
TRBV7-2 | CASSPAETGGRRIYGYTF
TRBV5-1 | CASSLTGGSGNTIYF
TRBV7-9 | CASSSPRGGDSPLHF
TRBV10-3 | CAISQGTGGGDSPLHF
TRBV27 | CASIGQGLKTLHF
TRBV19 | CASSTNPGTGYGYTF
TRBV28 | CASTGQNSPLHF
TRBV10-1 | CASSERGGKSEAFF
TRBV5-1 | CASSETGGNGGELFF
TRBV7-3 | CASSVDVRANEQFF
TRBV18 | CASSPRDRTYNEQFF
TRBV18 | CASSPRTVNEKLFF
TRBV30 | CAWILRDKNQPQHF
TRBV5-4 | CASSAARDEQFF
TRBV20-1 | CSARRETQYF
TRBV4-2 | CASSQDPLAGTYEQYF
TRBV9 | CASSPRRGSYEQYF
TRBV29-1 | CSVADRNTEAFF